The 19 T cell receptor beta chains listed next were all sequenced from one sample in a study of graft-versus-host responses after intestinal transplantation. Using immunoSEQ multiplex PCR, the repertoire was profiled, and TCRdb retains in-frame clones only, with some absent. The sample yields 15,000 to 19,000 clones, roughly a third seen once. This specimen was alloreactive CD4+ T cells from a mixed lymphocyte reaction culture, taken before intestinal transplant. Subset specified: CFSE-low proliferating T cells sorted from roughly 6-day pre-transplant mixed lymphocyte reaction (GvH or HvG direction). All receptors come from a human patient who received an intestinal transplant.

The rearrangement links TRBV19 to TRBJ1-1; D unresolved. Germline V gene data show CDR1 as LNHDA and CDR2 as SQIVND (reference sequence). The germline V and J ends were trimmed by 5 bases and 3 bases, with 7 bases remaining between them. The CDR3 covers 12 residues. The CDR3 here is CASSSDHTEAFF. DNA for the CDR3: TGTGCCAGTAGTTCAGACCACACTGAAGCTTTCTTT. The variable domain in full, with the rest retrieved from reference TRBV19 and TRBJ1-1, is DGGITQSPKYLFRKEGQNVTLSCEQNLNHDAMYWYRQDPGQGLRLIYYSQIVNDFQKGDIAEGYSVSREKKESFPLTVTSAQKNPTAFYLCASSSDHTEAFFGQGTRLTVV.

This clone was detected only a few times. The chain has TRBV7-9 and TRBJ1-1; TRBD1 aligns across 7 bases. This CDR3 contains 13 residues. CDR1 SEHNR and CDR2 FQNEAQ come from the germline V gene (reference sequence). Losses at the gene ends were 4 bases for V and 1 base for J; bases not matched to a gene: 0. CDR3: CASSWTGNTEAFF. As DNA, the CDR3 is TGTGCCAGCAGCTGGACAGGGAACACTGAAGCTTTCTTT.

The chain links TRBV7-3 to TRBJ2-1; possibly TRBD2 for D (6 bases). The germline gives CDR1 SGHTA, CDR2 FQGTGA. V lost 0 bases to trimming and J lost 15 bases, with 15 bases between them. CDR3 size: 13 residues. The CDR3 DNA sequence: TGTGCCAGCAGCTTAACCCCGCAGCGGGTCCTGTTCTTC. It translates to CASSLTPQRVLFF.

The chain employs TRBV29-1 and TRBJ2-7; TRBD2 agrees at 7 bases. The CDR3 runs 13 residues. The ends lost 3 bases at V and 2 bases at J; junction bases unmatched: 4. The germline V gene encodes CDR1 SQVTM and CDR2 ANQGSEA. As DNA, the CDR3 is TGCAGCGTTGAGGTCGGGAGGCCCTACGAGCAGTACTTC. Its protein product is CSVEVGRPYEQYF.

This clone was found a few times. The junction differs from germline at one of its ends, possibly a read error. The chain has TRBV4-1 and TRBJ2-4; 7 bases agree with TRBD2. Germline V gives CDR1 MGHRA, CDR2 YSYEKL. The CDR3 runs 15 residues. CDR3: CASSQGRLADEIQYF. CDR3 DNA sequence: TGTGCCAGCAGCCAAGGGAGGCTAGCGGATGAAATTCAGTACTTC.

The chain is built from TRBV7-9 and TRBJ2-7; the D is unclear. The germline V and J ends were trimmed by 5 bases and 2 bases, with 7 bases remaining between them. Germline loops: CDR1 SEHNR, CDR2 FQNEAQ (reference sequence). This CDR3 is 12 amino acids long. For the CDR3, the DNA is TGTGCCAGCAGCCCAACTACCTACGAGCAGTACTTC. Its translation is CASSPTTYEQYF.

This chain uses TRBV6-5 with TRBJ2-1, with D perhaps matching TRBD2 (5 bases). The CDR3 consists of 15 residues. Per germline, CDR1 MNHEY and CDR2 SVGAGI. V was shortened by 6 bases and J by 3 bases, with 15 bases between the two germline ends. The DNA of the CDR3 is TGTGCCAGCAGGAGAGTAGAGGCGGGCTACAATGAGCAGTTCTTC. Amino acid sequence: CASRRVEAGYNEQFF.

By share of the sample, this clone is medium-sized (0.01 to 0.1%). The chain joins TRBV27 to TRBJ1-1; D ambiguous. CDR1 and CDR2 from the germline V gene are MNHEY and SMNVEV (reference sequence). This CDR3 is built from 12 residues. Trimming cost V 8 bases and J 7 bases, with 14 bases left between them. The CDR3, as DNA: TGTGCCAGCTCCTCCCCGGTGGGTGAAGCTTTCTTT. It translates to CASSSPVGEAFF.

This clone was seen a few times. The rearrangement uses TRBV11-2 and TRBJ2-5; 8 nucleotides match TRBD1. The V and J ends lost 2 bases and 4 bases, in that order; junction bases with no gene match: 12. The CDR3 is 17 residues long. Per the germline V gene, CDR1 is SGHAT and CDR2 is FQNNGV. The CDR3 spells CASSLSQGARGRETQYF. As DNA, the CDR3 is TGTGCCAGCAGCTTATCCCAAGGGGCCAGGGGGCGAGAGACCCAGTACTTC.

In the case of this clone: A much larger clonotype is one base distant, so this may be a read error. This chain uses TRBV4-2 with TRBJ1-4; no reliable D call. The CDR3 has 14 amino acids. CDR1 and CDR2 from the germline V gene are LGHNA and YNFKEQ. Trimming left V 4 bases short and J 3 bases short, with 9 bases between. CDR3 residues: CASSLLGSNEKLFF. CDR3 in DNA: TGTGCCAGCAGCCTACTGGGTTCTAATGAAAAACTGTTTTTT.

This clone was counted only a few times. The rearrangement uses TRBV5-6 and TRBJ2-3; D is possibly TRBD1 (5 bases). Germline V lookup: CDR1 SGHDT, CDR2 YYEEEE. The CDR3 has 15 amino acids. V was shortened by 4 bases and J by 2 bases, with 14 bases between the two germline ends. CDR3 DNA: TGTGCCAGCAGCCAAGGGAACAGGTTCACAGATACGCAGTATTTT. It specifies CASSQGNRFTDTQYF.

The rearrangement links TRBV9 to TRBJ2-2; TRBD2 agrees at 10 bases. Trimming took 0 bases from V and 8 from J; bases not matched to a gene: 7. This CDR3 comprises 16 residues. Per the germline V gene, CDR1 is SGDLS and CDR2 is YYNGEE. This chain's CDR3 is CASSVGLAGASGELFF. CDR3 coding DNA: TGTGCCAGCAGCGTAGGGCTAGCGGGAGCTTCGGGGGAGCTGTTTTTT.

There are a few counts of this clone. The chain recombines TRBV11-3 with TRBJ1-1; D gene ambiguous. Trimming cost V 0 bases and J 1 base, with 9 bases left between them. The CDR3 runs to 15 residues. CDR1 is SGHNT and CDR2 is YENEEA in the germline V gene. Written as DNA, the CDR3 is TGTGCCAGCAGCTTAGATCGTAGAGAGAACACTGAAGCTTTCTTT. This translates into CASSLDRRENTEAFF.

This clone occurred a few times. The rearrangement links TRBV11-1 to TRBJ2-7; 12 positions match TRBD1. This CDR3 has 18 amino acids. In germline, CDR1 is SGHAT, CDR2 FQDESV (reference sequence). Trimming cost V 4 bases and J 2 bases; bases outside gene matches: 12. CDR3 sequence: CASSYRDRGLAYPYEQYF. The CDR3 DNA reads TGTGCCAGCAGCTACCGGGACAGGGGGCTAGCGTACCCCTACGAGCAGTACTTC.

The rearrangement uses TRBV11-3 and TRBJ2-7, with D unresolved. The germline V and J ends were trimmed by 3 bases and 6 bases, with 12 bases remaining between them. The germline CDR1 and CDR2 sequences are SGHNT and YENEEA. CDR3 size: 13 residues. The CDR3 protein is CASSFRPRGEQYF. CDR3 coding DNA: TGTGCCAGCAGCTTTCGTCCCCGAGGCGAGCAGTACTTC. The entire variable domain, with the rest obtained from reference TRBV11-3 and TRBJ2-7, is as follows: EAGVVQSPRYKIIEKKQPVAFWCNPISGHNTLYWYLQNLGQGPELLIRYENEEAVDDSQLPKDRFSAERLKGVDSTLKIQPAELGDSAVYLCASSFRPRGEQYFGPGTRLTVT.

The chain couples TRBV7-9 to TRBJ2-1, with D possibly being TRBD1 (6 bases). Germline V gives CDR1 SEHNR, CDR2 FQNEAQ (reference sequence). V lost 3 bases, J lost 8 bases, and 17 bases lay in between. The CDR3 has 15 residues. CDR3 sequence (DNA): TGTGCCAGCAGCTTTTTTCAGGCAGGGGATTATGAGCAGTTCTTC. Translation: CASSFFQAGDYEQFF.

V and J are TRBV27 and TRBJ2-3; 7 bases align to TRBD1. Trimming removed 6 bases from V and 3 bases from J; junction bases left unmatched: 6. Germline CDR1 reads MNHEY; CDR2 reads SMNVEV (reference sequence). CDR3 size: 14 residues. The CDR3 DNA is TGTGCCAGCAGCCGGGGACAGTTTACAGATACGCAGTATTTT. Translated, it gives CASSRGQFTDTQYF.

The table lists this clone with a few counts. The gene calls are TRBV6-5 and TRBJ1-2, with a possible D match to TRBD1 (5 bases). This CDR3 has 15 amino acids. The germline gives CDR1 MNHEY, CDR2 SVGAGI. The V and J ends lost 6 bases and 0 bases respectively, with 14 bases between them. Written as DNA, the CDR3 is TGTGCCAGCAGACCGAACAGGACTCCTAACTATGGCTACACCTTC. Translating it yields CASRPNRTPNYGYTF.

This clone has just a few counts. The chain couples TRBV7-9 to TRBJ2-7, with D maybe TRBD1 (6 bases). V gave up 0 bases and J gave up 2 bases, with 11 bases separating them. The length of the CDR3 is 15 residues. From germline, CDR1 is SEHNR and CDR2 FQNEAQ (reference sequence). The CDR3 DNA sequence: TGTGCCAGCAGCTTAGCGGACAGTCAGCCCTACGAGCAGTACTTC. This codes for CASSLADSQPYEQYF.